This T cell receptor beta chain is from a study of control samples from healthy donors and cancer patients. The assay was immunoSEQ multiplex PCR, and TCRdb's table has in-frame clones only and misses some. The sample contains around 80,000 clones, about 94% of which appear only once. The length of the CDR3 is 16 residues. Germline assignment: CDR1 LNHDA and CDR2 SQIVND (reference sequence). V trimming: 9 bases; J trimming: 0 bases; junction bases outside the gene matches: 11. The V gene is TRBV19, the J gene TRBJ1-5; 7 bases map to TRBD1. The sample comprised blood. This receptor was taken from a woman aged 30 to 39 in good health. The CDR3 is CARAGTERYSNQPQHF. In nucleotides, the CDR3 is TGTGCCAGGGCCGGGACAGAACGTTATAGCAATCAGCCCCAGCATTTT.